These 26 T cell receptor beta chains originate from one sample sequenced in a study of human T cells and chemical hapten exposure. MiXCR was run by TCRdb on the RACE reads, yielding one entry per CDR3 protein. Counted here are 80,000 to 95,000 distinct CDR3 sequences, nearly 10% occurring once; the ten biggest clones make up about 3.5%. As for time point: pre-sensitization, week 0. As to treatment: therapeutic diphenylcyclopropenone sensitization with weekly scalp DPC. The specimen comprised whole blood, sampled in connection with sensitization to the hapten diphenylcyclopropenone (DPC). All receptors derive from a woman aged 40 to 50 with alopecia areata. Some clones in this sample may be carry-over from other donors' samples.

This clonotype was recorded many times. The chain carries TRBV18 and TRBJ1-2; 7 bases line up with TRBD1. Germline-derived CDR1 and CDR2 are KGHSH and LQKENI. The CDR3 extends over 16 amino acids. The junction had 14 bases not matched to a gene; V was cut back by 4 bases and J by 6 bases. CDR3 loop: CASSLPRQGGFDGYTF. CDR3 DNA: TGTGCCAGCTCACTACCTCGACAGGGAGGGTTCGATGGCTACACCTTC.

CDR3 sequence reads: CASSSDGLAVINEQFF. The CDR3 DNA sequence: TGTGCCAGCAGTTCCGACGGACTAGCGGTTATCAATGAGCAGTTCTTC. The chain has TRBV6-5 and TRBJ2-1; 10 nucleotides align to TRBD2. The CDR3 totals 16 residues. With 4 bases clipped from V and 6 bases from J, the junction kept 9 bases outside the gene matches. Germline CDR1 MNHEY, CDR2 SVGAGI.

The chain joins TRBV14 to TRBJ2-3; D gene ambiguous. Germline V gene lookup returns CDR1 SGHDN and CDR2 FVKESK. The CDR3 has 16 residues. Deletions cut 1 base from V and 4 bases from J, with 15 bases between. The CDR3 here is CASSQGTTSFADTQYF. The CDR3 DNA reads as TGTGCCAGCAGCCAAGGTACCACGAGTTTCGCAGATACGCAGTATTTT.

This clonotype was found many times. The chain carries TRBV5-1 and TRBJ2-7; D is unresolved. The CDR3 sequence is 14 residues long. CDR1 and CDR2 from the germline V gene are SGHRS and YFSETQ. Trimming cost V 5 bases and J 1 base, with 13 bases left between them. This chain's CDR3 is CASRTDIFSYEQYF. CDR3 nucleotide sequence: TGCGCCAGCAGGACGGATATCTTTTCCTACGAGCAGTACTTC.

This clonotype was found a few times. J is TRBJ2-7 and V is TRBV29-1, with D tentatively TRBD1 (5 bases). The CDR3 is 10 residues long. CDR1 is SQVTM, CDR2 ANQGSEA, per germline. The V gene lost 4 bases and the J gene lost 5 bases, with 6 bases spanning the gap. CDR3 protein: CSVVGDEQYF. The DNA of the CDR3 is TGCAGCGTTGTAGGGGACGAGCAGTACTTC.

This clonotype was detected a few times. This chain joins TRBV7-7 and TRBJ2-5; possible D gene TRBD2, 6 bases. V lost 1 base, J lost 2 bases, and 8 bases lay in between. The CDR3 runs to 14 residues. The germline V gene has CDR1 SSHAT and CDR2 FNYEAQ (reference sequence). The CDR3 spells CASSLGRGQETQYF. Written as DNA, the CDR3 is TGTGCCAGCAGCTTAGGGCGGGGTCAAGAGACCCAGTACTTC.

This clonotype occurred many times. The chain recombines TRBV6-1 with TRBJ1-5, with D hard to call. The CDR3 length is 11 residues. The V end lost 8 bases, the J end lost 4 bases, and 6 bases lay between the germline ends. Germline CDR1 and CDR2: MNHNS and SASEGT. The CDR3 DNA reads TGTGCCAGCTCCGTTAATCAGCCCCAGCATTTT. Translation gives CASSVNQPQHF.

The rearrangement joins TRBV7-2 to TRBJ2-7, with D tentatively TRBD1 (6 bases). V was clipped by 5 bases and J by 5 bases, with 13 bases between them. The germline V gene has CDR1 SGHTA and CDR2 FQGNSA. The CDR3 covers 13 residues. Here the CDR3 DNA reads TGTGCCAGCAGCCCTATGAACAGGGACGAGCAGTACTTC. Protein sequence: CASSPMNRDEQYF. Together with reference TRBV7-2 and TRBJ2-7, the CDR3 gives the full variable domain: GAGVSQSPSNKVTEKGKDVELRCDPISGHTALYWYRQSLGQGLEFLIYFQGNSAPDKSGLPSDRFSAERTGGSVSTLTIQRTQQEDSAVYLCASSPMNRDEQYFGPGTRLTVT.

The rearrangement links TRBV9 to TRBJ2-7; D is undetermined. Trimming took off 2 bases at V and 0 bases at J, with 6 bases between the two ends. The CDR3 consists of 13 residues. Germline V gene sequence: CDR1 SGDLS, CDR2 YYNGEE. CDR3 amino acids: CASSVTPSYEQYF. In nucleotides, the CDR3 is TGTGCCAGCAGCGTGACCCCCTCCTACGAGCAGTACTTC. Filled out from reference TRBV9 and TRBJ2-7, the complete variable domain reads DSGVTQTPKHLITATGQRVTLRCSPRSGDLSVYWYQQSLDQGLQFLIQYYNGEERAKGNILERFSAQQFPDLHSELNLSSLELGDSALYFCASSVTPSYEQYFGPGTRLTVT.

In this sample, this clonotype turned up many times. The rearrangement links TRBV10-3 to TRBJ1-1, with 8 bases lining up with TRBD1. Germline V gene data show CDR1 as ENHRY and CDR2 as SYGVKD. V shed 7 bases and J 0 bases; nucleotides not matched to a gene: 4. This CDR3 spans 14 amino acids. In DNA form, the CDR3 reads TGTGCCATCAAAGCACAGGGGGTGAACACTGAAGCTTTCTTT. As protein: CAIKAQGVNTEAFF.

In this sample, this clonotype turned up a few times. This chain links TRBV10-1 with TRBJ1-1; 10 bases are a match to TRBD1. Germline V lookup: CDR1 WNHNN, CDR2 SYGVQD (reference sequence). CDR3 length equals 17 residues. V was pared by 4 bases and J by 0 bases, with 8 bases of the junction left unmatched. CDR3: CASSGDGTGELNTEAFF. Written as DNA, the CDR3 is TGCGCCAGCAGTGGGGACGGGACAGGGGAGTTGAACACTGAAGCTTTCTTT.

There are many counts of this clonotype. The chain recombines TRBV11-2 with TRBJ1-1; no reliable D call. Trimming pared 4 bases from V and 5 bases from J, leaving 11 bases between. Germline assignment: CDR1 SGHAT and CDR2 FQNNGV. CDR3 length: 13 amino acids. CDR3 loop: CASSSTPGTEAFF. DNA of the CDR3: TGTGCCAGCAGCTCCACCCCAGGTACTGAAGCTTTCTTT.

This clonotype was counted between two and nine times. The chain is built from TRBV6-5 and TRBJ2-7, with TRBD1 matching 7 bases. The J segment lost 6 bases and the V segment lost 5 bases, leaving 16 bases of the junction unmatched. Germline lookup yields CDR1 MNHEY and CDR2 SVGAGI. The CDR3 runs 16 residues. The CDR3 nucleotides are TGTGCCAGCAGTCCCCGGACAGGCGAAACCCCGGGCGAGCAGTACTTC. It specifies CASSPRTGETPGEQYF.

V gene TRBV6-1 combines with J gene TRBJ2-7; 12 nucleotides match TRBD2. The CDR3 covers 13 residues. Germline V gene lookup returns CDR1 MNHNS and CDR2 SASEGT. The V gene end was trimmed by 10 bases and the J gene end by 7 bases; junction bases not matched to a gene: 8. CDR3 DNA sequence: TGTGCCACCAAGGGACTAGCGGGCCAGGAGCAGTACTTC. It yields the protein CATKGLAGQEQYF.

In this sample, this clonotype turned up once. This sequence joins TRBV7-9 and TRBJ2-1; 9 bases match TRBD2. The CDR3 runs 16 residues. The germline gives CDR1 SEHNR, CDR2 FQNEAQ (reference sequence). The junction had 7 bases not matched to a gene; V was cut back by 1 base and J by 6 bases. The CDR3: CASSLDSSGRINEQFF. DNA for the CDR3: TGTGCCAGCAGCTTAGATTCCAGCGGGAGGATCAATGAGCAGTTCTTC.

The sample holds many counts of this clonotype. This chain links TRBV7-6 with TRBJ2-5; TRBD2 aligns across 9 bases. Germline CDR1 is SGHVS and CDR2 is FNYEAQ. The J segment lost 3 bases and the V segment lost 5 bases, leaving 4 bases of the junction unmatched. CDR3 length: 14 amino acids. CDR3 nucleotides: TGTGCCAGCAGCATTGCTAGCGGGGAAGAGACCCAGTACTTC. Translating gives CASSIASGEETQYF.

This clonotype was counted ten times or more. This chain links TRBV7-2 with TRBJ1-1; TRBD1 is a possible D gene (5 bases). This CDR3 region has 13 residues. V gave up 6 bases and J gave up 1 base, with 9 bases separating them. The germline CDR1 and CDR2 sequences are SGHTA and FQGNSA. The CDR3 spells CASSYDRNTEAFF. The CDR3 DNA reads TGTGCCAGCAGTTACGACAGGAACACTGAAGCTTTCTTT.

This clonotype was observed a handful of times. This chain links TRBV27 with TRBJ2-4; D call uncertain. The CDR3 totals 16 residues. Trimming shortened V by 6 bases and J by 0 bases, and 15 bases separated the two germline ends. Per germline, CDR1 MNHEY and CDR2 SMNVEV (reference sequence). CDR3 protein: CASSYNGFLAKNIQYF. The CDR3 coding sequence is TGTGCCAGCAGCTATAACGGTTTTCTAGCCAAAAACATTCAGTACTTC.

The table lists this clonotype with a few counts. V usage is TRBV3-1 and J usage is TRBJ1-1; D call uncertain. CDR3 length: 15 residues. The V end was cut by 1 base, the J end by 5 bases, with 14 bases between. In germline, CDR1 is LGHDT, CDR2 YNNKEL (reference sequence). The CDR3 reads CASSQGHFLGTEAFF. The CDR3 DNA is TGTGCCAGCAGCCAAGGACATTTCCTGGGGACTGAAGCTTTCTTT.

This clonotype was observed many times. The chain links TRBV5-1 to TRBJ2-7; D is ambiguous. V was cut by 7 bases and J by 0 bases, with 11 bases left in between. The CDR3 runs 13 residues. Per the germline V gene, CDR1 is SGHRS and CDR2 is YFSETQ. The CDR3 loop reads CASGFEVSYEQYF. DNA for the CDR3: TGCGCCAGCGGATTTGAAGTCTCCTACGAGCAGTACTTC.

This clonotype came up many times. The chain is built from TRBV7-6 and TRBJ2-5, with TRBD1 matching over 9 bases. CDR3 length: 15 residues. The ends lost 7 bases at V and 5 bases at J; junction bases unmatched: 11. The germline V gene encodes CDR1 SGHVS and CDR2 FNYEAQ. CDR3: CASTLQGARGETQYF. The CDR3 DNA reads TGTGCCAGCACCCTACAGGGGGCGCGGGGGGAGACCCAGTACTTC.

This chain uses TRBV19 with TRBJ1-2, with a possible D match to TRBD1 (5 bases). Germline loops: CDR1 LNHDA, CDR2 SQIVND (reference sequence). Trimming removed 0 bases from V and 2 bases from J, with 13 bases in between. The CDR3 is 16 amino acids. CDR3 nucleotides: TGTGCCAGTAGTATAGAGGGTCGCCGGGGGAACTATGGCTACACCTTC. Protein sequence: CASSIEGRRGNYGYTF.

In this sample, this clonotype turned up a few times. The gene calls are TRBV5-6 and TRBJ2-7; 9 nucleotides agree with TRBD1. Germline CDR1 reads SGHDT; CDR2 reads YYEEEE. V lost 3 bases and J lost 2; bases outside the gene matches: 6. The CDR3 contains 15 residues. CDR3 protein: CASSSDRGTPYEQYF. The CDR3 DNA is TGTGCCAGCAGCTCCGACAGGGGGACGCCCTACGAGCAGTACTTC. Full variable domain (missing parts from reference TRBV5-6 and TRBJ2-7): DAGVTQSPTHLIKTRGQQVTLRCSPKSGHDTVSWYQQALGQGPQFIFQYYEEEERQRGNFPDRFSGHQFPNYSSELNVNALLLGDSALYLCASSSDRGTPYEQYFGPGTRLTVT.

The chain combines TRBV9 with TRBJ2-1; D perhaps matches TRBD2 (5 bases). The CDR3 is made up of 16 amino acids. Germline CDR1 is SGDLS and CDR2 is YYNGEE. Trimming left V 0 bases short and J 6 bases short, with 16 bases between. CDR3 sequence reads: CASSVGGLAVTNEQFF. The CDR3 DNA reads TGTGCCAGCAGCGTAGGAGGGCTGGCGGTCACCAATGAGCAGTTCTTC.

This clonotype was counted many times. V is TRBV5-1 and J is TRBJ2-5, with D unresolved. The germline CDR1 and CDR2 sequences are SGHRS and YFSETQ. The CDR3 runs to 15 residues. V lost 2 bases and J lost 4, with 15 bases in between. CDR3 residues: CASSFFGPPGETQYF. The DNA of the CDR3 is TGCGCCAGCAGCTTTTTCGGGCCCCCGGGAGAGACCCAGTACTTC.

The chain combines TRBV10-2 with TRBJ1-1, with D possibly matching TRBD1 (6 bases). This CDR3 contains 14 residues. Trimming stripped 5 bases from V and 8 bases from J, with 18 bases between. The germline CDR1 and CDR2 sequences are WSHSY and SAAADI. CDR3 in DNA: TGCGCCAGCAGTTATTTCAGGGGTCAAGGAGAAGCTTTCTTT. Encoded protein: CASSYFRGQGEAFF.